A single sample is the source of the 18 T cell receptor beta chains below, sequenced in a study of shared clonotypes between healthy human individuals. TCRdb's copy holds only in-frame clones and misses some; the assay was immunoSEQ multiplex PCR. The table shows approximately 2,000,000 clones, with 93% occurring only once. Naive-designated CD8 cells lacked CD45RO, were positively enriched for CCR7, and omitted terminally differentiated effector memory CD45RA+ cells. The specimen sequenced was naive CD8+ T cells from PBMCs. The receptors derive from a man younger than 30 in good health. Some clones in this sample may be carry-over from other donors' samples.

This rearrangement joins TRBV7-9 to TRBJ1-2; 7 positions agree with TRBD1. The junction had 8 bases not matched to a gene; V was cut back by 4 bases and J by 6 bases. Germline V lookup: CDR1 SEHNR, CDR2 FQNEAQ (reference sequence). The CDR3 is made up of 14 amino acids. CDR3 in amino acids: CASSSTGAPHGYTF. The CDR3 DNA follows: TGTGCCAGCAGCTCTACAGGGGCCCCTCATGGCTACACCTTC.

The V call is TRBV21-1, the J call TRBJ2-7; the DNA was not used to check the table's D call, TRBD2. TRBV21-1 has pseudogene status. The CDR3 contains 12 residues. The CDR3: CASVLVGSEQYF. The CDR3 bases are TGTGCCAGCGTCCTAGTTGGGAGCGAGCAGTACTTC.

Concerning this clone itself: Distinct nucleotide sequences in the sample also encode this CDR3. This chain connects TRBV7-9 to TRBJ2-7; D not resolved. Trimming stripped 1 base from V and 5 bases from J, with 6 bases between. This CDR3 region has 12 residues. Germline CDR1 reads SEHNR; CDR2 reads FQNEAQ (reference sequence). CDR3 residues: CASSLGLNEQYF. For the CDR3, the DNA is TGTGCCAGCAGCTTAGGGTTAAACGAGCAGTACTTC.

To note about this clone: Other DNA variants within this sample encode the same CDR3. The rearrangement joins TRBV27 to TRBJ2-7; 7 bases align to TRBD1. With 5 bases clipped from V and 1 base from J, the junction kept 2 bases outside the gene matches. Germline assignment: CDR1 MNHEY and CDR2 SMNVEV (reference sequence). The CDR3 sequence is 13 residues long. The CDR3 sequence is CASSPRGSYEQYF. The CDR3 bases are TGTGCCAGCAGTCCCAGGGGGTCCTACGAGCAGTACTTC.

The V gene is TRBV2, the J gene TRBJ2-5; D may correspond to TRBD1 or TRBD2 (5 bases each). The germline gives CDR1 SNHLY, CDR2 FYNNEI. V was clipped by 2 bases and J by 1 base, with 14 bases between them. CDR3 length: 16 residues. The CDR3 here is CASSELWERGQETQYF. In DNA, the CDR3 is TGTGCCAGCAGTGAACTATGGGAGAGGGGCCAAGAGACCCAGTACTTC.

The chain carries TRBV4-3 and TRBJ2-1, with a tentative D call TRBD2 (6 bases). The ends were cut back, 4 bases at V and 1 base at J, with 11 bases in the middle. CDR3 length equals 15 residues. CDR1 is LGHNA and CDR2 is YSLEER in the germline V gene. In DNA, the CDR3 is TGCGCCAGCAGCCCCATGGGGGGTTCCTACAATGAGCAGTTCTTC. Translated: CASSPMGGSYNEQFF.

Turning to this clone: Other DNA sequences in the sample encode the same CDR3. The V gene is TRBV5-1, the J gene TRBJ2-3; 11 nucleotides line up with TRBD2. CDR1 and CDR2 from the germline V gene are SGHRS and YFSETQ. V shed 0 bases, J shed 6 bases, and the junction held 6 bases outside the gene matches. The CDR3 runs to 16 residues. The CDR3 coding sequence is TGCGCCAGCAGCTTGGGACTAGCGGGGATCACGGATACGCAGTATTTT. Translation gives CASSLGLAGITDTQYF.

The chain carries TRBV11-2 and TRBJ1-1; TRBD1 might be the D (5 bases). Germline CDR1 reads SGHAT; CDR2 reads FQNNGV. The CDR3 covers 15 residues. V lost 5 bases to trimming and J lost 0 bases, with 13 bases between them. CDR3 sequence reads: CASSPYHRLNTEAFF. The CDR3 DNA reads as TGTGCCAGCAGCCCGTACCACAGGCTGAACACTGAAGCTTTCTTT.

This clone occurred once. The genes are TRBV19 and TRBJ2-4; TRBD1 aligns across 12 bases. Losses at the gene ends were 5 bases for V and 7 bases for J; bases not matched to a gene: 3. This CDR3 comprises 14 residues. CDR1 LNHDA and CDR2 SQIVND come from the germline V gene (reference sequence). The CDR3 region has the DNA TGTGCCAGTAGTGGGGACAGGGGGCCTAACATTCAGTACTTC. It specifies CASSGDRGPNIQYF.

The chain has TRBV9 and TRBJ2-4; D is tentatively TRBD1 or TRBD2 (5 bases each). The CDR3 sequence is 16 residues long. Trimming took 4 bases from V and 6 from J, leaving 20 bases between them. Germline CDR1 reads SGDLS; CDR2 reads YYNGEE. CDR3 DNA sequence: TGTGCCAGCAGCCCCCACGTTGGGGCAGGGAGAAACATTCAGTACTTC. Encoded protein: CASSPHVGAGRNIQYF.

In DNA, the CDR3 is TGTGCCAGCAGTCCCACAACTCGATACGAGCAGTACTTC. It is translated as CASSPTTRYEQYF. The chain combines TRBV27 with TRBJ2-7; D is unresolved. This CDR3 is built from 13 residues. V was pared by 5 bases and J by 4 bases, with 12 bases between. Germline CDR1 reads MNHEY; CDR2 reads SMNVEV (reference sequence).

J is TRBJ2-1 and V is TRBV27; perhaps TRBD2 as D (5 bases). This CDR3 is 16 amino acids long. Deletions cut 4 bases from V and 6 bases from J, with 19 bases between. Germline V lookup: CDR1 MNHEY, CDR2 SMNVEV (reference sequence). DNA for the CDR3: TGTGCCAGCAGTTCCAAGGACTGGACGCCCATCAATGAGCAGTTCTTC. Encoded protein: CASSSKDWTPINEQFF.

The genes are TRBV28 and TRBJ1-2; D call uncertain. Trimming shortened V by 2 bases and J by 6 bases, and 22 bases separated the two germline ends. The germline CDR1 and CDR2 sequences are MDHEN and SYDVKM. This CDR3 spans 17 amino acids. The CDR3: CASSLRSGFGDTDGYTF. The CDR3 region has the DNA TGTGCCAGCAGTTTAAGGTCCGGGTTCGGCGATACGGATGGCTACACCTTC.

Comment on this clone: This same CDR3 is encoded by further DNA sequences in the sample. V gene TRBV11-2 combines with J gene TRBJ2-7, with unresolved D. Germline CDR1 reads SGHAT; CDR2 reads FQNNGV. The CDR3 is 13 amino acids. V was cut by 3 bases and J by 0 bases, with 6 bases left in between. This CDR3 is CASSFSSSYEQYF. The CDR3 DNA is TGTGCCAGCAGCTTCTCGAGCTCCTACGAGCAGTACTTC.

V usage is TRBV6-6 and J usage is TRBJ2-7, with 9 nucleotides matching TRBD1. Per germline, CDR1 MNHNY and CDR2 SVGAGI (reference sequence). V shed 6 bases and J 2 bases; nucleotides not matched to a gene: 11. The CDR3 is 16 amino acids. In nucleotides, the CDR3 is TGTGCCAGCAGCCTTGACAGGGGGTCCCTTACCTACGAGCAGTACTTC. Translated, it gives CASSLDRGSLTYEQYF.

V usage is TRBV4-1 and J usage is TRBJ1-5; no firm D call. CDR1 and CDR2 (germline): MGHRA, YSYEKL. The germline V and J ends were trimmed by 3 bases and 0 bases, with 12 bases remaining between them. The CDR3 runs to 16 residues. For the CDR3, the DNA is TGCGCCAGCAGCCAGGCCAGTGGGTATAGCAATCAGCCCCAGCATTTT. Its protein is CASSQASGYSNQPQHF.

The rearrangement joins TRBV6-6 to TRBJ2-7, with TRBD1 matching over 7 bases. The CDR3 is 14 amino acids. The germline V gene has CDR1 MNHNY and CDR2 SVGAGI (reference sequence). V lost 4 bases, J lost 2 bases, and 5 bases stayed unmatched. CDR3 amino acids: CASSSRDSPYEQYF. CDR3 in DNA: TGTGCCAGCAGTTCTCGGGACAGTCCCTACGAGCAGTACTTC.

This clone was counted once. The chain carries TRBV7-7 and TRBJ2-7; 10 nucleotides line up with TRBD1. Germline CDR1 and CDR2: SSHAT and FNYEAQ (reference sequence). CDR3 size: 14 residues. The J segment lost 3 bases and the V segment lost 4 bases, leaving 3 bases of the junction unmatched. As DNA, the CDR3 is TGTGCCAGCAGCTCAGGACAGGGGGACTACGAGCAGTACTTC. As protein: CASSSGQGDYEQYF.